Sequencing of this T cell receptor beta chain was carried out in a study of T-cell reconstitution after alpha-beta-depleted transplantation in children. Study-wide results and limits: Newly generated T cells supplied most T-cell counts and diversity one year post-transplant. Recipient T cells and thymic progenitors that survived were the source of the high TCRbeta diversity seen at day 60 in some patients. Roughly two months post-transplant, alpha-beta T cells reportedly originated from several hundred graft clones that had expanded.

CDR3 size: 16 residues. With 1 base clipped from V and 9 bases from J, the junction kept 10 bases outside the gene matches. Germline V gives CDR1 DFQATT, CDR2 SNEGSKA (reference sequence). It was with unique molecular identifiers that the TCRbeta library was prepared. TCRdb re-analysed the PCR reads in MiXCR, keeping a single row per CDR3 protein. The sample holds about 300,000 distinct CDR3 sequences, 7.5% to 9% seen once. A word on this clonotype: Its antigen is currently unknown.

The source was peripheral blood, collected 360 days after TCRalphabeta/CD19-depleted stem cell transplant. The receptor was derived from a female patient between 2 and 10 years old who had a stem cell transplant for Fanconi anemia, so the T cells may come from the graft donor. The chain couples TRBV20-1 to TRBJ2-2; 11 bases fit TRBD2. CDR3 nucleotides: TGCAGTGCTAGAGTGGGGACTAGCGGACCCCACCGGGAGCTGTTTTTT. This codes for CSARVGTSGPHRELFF.